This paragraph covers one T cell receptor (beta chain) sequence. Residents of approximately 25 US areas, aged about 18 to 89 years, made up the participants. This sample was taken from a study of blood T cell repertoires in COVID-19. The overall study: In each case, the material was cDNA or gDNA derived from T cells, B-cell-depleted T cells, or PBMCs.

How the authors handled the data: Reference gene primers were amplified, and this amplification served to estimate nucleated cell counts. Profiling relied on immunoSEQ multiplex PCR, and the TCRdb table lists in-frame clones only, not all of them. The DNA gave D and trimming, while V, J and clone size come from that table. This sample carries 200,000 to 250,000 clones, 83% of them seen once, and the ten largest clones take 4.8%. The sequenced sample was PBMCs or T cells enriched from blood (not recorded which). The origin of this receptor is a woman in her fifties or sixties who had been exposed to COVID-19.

CDR3 coding DNA: TGCGCCAGCACTCGTCCCCAGCATTTT. Its protein product is CASTRPQHF. The V and J genes are TRBV23-1 and TRBJ1-5; D is uncertain. TRBV23-1 falls under the ORF class, with uncertain function. This CDR3 region has 9 residues. V lost 7 bases and J 10 bases, leaving 5 bases between the germline ends.